Following are 24 T cell receptor beta chains from one sample sequenced in a study of blood T cell repertoires in COVID-19. Sequenced by immunoSEQ multiplex PCR; TCRdb stores in-frame clones only, minus some. This sample has about 89,000 clones, with around three quarters found just once. The sample consisted of peripheral blood. All receptors come from a woman of 80 years or more with acute or convalescent COVID-19.

The chain couples TRBV2 to TRBJ1-4; a weak D match, TRBD1 (5 bases). CDR1 is SNHLY and CDR2 is FYNNEI in the germline V gene. The CDR3 covers 15 residues. Trimming removed 4 bases from V and 3 bases from J, with 12 bases in between. CDR3 nucleotide sequence: TGTGCCAGCAGTGGTCGCGGGACCCCTAATGAAAAACTGTTTTTT. Its protein is CASSGRGTPNEKLFF.

This rearrangement joins TRBV18 to TRBJ2-1; possible D gene TRBD2, 5 bases. V was cut by 4 bases and J by 7 bases, with 23 bases left in between. Germline-derived CDR1 and CDR2 are KGHSH and LQKENI. The CDR3 extends over 17 amino acids. The DNA of the CDR3 is TGTGCCAGCTCACAGGATAGGAGGCCTCTACATGGTAATGAGCAGTTCTTC. As protein: CASSQDRRPLHGNEQFF.

The chain combines TRBV5-6 with TRBJ1-3, with no clear D. CDR3 length: 16 residues. CDR1 SGHDT and CDR2 YYEEEE come from the germline V gene. The V end was cut by 4 bases, the J end by 0 bases, with 14 bases between. Here the CDR3 DNA reads TGTGCCAGCAGCCGACGGAGCTCGGGCTCTGGAAACACCATATATTTT. This translates into CASSRRSSGSGNTIYF.

The CDR3 DNA is TGTGCCATCAGTGAGTCGAATCCGGGTTTGTTTGGTGAGCAGTTCTTC. Translating gives CAISESNPGLFGEQFF. The genes are TRBV10-3 and TRBJ2-1; D call uncertain. The CDR3 contains 16 residues. CDR1 ENHRY and CDR2 SYGVKD come from the germline V gene. Trimming took 0 bases from V and 9 from J, leaving 18 bases between them.

This chain links TRBV2 with TRBJ1-5; unclear D gene. The germline V gene encodes CDR1 SNHLY and CDR2 FYNNEI. This CDR3 is 16 amino acids long. Trimming left V 4 bases short and J 0 bases short, with 13 bases between. CDR3 sequence reads: CASSVSATYSNQPQHF. CDR3 DNA: TGTGCCAGCAGTGTGTCCGCGACATATAGCAATCAGCCCCAGCATTTT.

The chain carries TRBV3-1 (or the pseudogene TRBV3-2) and TRBJ2-2; 12 bases are a match to TRBD1. Germline CDR1 and CDR2: LGHDT and YNNKEL (reference sequence). The CDR3 totals 16 residues. Trimming removed 4 bases from V and 7 bases from J; junction bases left unmatched: 7. CDR3 residues: CASSPWGQGAGGELFF. The CDR3 nucleotides are TGTGCCAGCAGCCCTTGGGGACAGGGGGCCGGCGGGGAGCTGTTTTTT.

V is TRBV9 and J is TRBJ2-3; 10 positions match TRBD2. The germline V gene has CDR1 SGDLS and CDR2 YYNGEE. The CDR3 has 18 residues. Trimming at V came to 2 bases and at J to 0 bases, leaving 9 bases not matched to a gene. Here the CDR3 reads CASSVVPRTSGSTDTQYF. Here the CDR3 DNA reads TGTGCCAGCAGCGTCGTACCCCGGACTAGCGGAAGCACAGATACGCAGTATTTT. Based on the CDR3 plus reference TRBV9 and TRBJ2-3, the full variable domain is DSGVTQTPKHLITATGQRVTLRCSPRSGDLSVYWYQQSLDQGLQFLIQYYNGEERAKGNILERFSAQQFPDLHSELNLSSLELGDSALYFCASSVVPRTSGSTDTQYFGPGTRLTVL.

The chain couples TRBV18 to TRBJ2-1; 7 positions match TRBD2. Per germline, CDR1 KGHSH and CDR2 LQKENI. J lost 0 bases, V lost 3 bases, and 2 bases had no gene match. The CDR3 length is 15 residues. The CDR3 loop reads CASSPASGSYNEQFF. The DNA of the CDR3 is TGTGCCAGCTCACCGGCTAGCGGCTCCTACAATGAGCAGTTCTTC.

The V call is TRBV6-5, the J call TRBJ2-7, with 9 bases lining up with TRBD1. The V segment lost 5 bases and the J segment 7 bases; nucleotides outside the gene matches: 12. The CDR3 totals 15 residues. Germline CDR1 reads MNHEY; CDR2 reads SVGAGI. CDR3 nucleotides: TGTGCCAGCAGTAAGAATACAGGGGGCGCGGGGGAGCAGTACTTC. Its protein product is CASSKNTGGAGEQYF.

This clone has a single count. The chain is built from TRBV19 and TRBJ1-6, with D perhaps matching TRBD1 (6 bases). The V gene's germline CDR1 is LNHDA and CDR2 SQIVND (reference sequence). Trimming cost V 6 bases and J 3 bases, with 6 bases left between them. The CDR3 loop spans 13 amino acids. CDR3 region: CASRDSYNSPLHF. The CDR3 DNA follows: TGTGCCAGTAGGGACAGCTATAATTCACCCCTCCACTTT.

The V and J genes are TRBV12-3 or TRBV12-4 and TRBJ2-1; D is possibly TRBD1 (6 bases). The CDR3 contains 13 residues. V shed 8 bases and J shed 3 bases, with 11 bases lying between them. CDR3 DNA: TGTGCCAGCGGAAACAGGGTCTACAATGAGCAGTTCTTC. Amino acids: CASGNRVYNEQFF.

This clone has just one count. This chain connects TRBV7-3 to TRBJ2-3; D unclear. In germline, CDR1 is SGHTA, CDR2 FQGTGA. The germline V and J ends were trimmed by 5 bases and 6 bases, with 12 bases remaining between them. CDR3 length: 13 amino acids. In DNA form, the CDR3 reads TGTGCCAGCAGCCCTCCCCTTCAGGATACGCAGTATTTT. Protein: CASSPPLQDTQYF.

The J gene is TRBJ2-1, the V gene TRBV2; a possible D gene is TRBD2 (6 bases). The CDR3 consists of 14 residues. Trimming removed 10 bases at V and 5 bases at J, with 18 bases between. Looked up from germline, CDR1 is SNHLY and CDR2 is FYNNEI. The CDR3 reads CATAKEGMDNEQFF. The CDR3 DNA is TGTGCCACCGCCAAGGAGGGGATGGACAATGAGCAGTTCTTC.

V usage is TRBV30 and J usage is TRBJ2-5; 11 nucleotides align to TRBD1. CDR1 and CDR2 from the germline V gene are GTSNPN and SVGIG (reference sequence). The CDR3 has 16 amino acids. Trimming at V came to 2 bases and at J to 0 bases, leaving 5 bases not matched to a gene. The CDR3 DNA sequence: TGTGCCTGGAGTCAGGGACAGGGGGGGAACCAAGAGACCCAGTACTTC. Its translation is CAWSQGQGGNQETQYF.

This clone was found many times. The V and J genes are TRBV30 and TRBJ1-5; D gene uncertain. Trimming left V 2 bases short and J 7 bases short, with 12 bases between. The germline V gene encodes CDR1 GTSNPN and CDR2 SVGIG (reference sequence). This CDR3 comprises 13 residues. The CDR3 DNA reads as TGTGCCTGGAGTATCCTCGCCGGGCAGCCCCAGCATTTT. Translating gives CAWSILAGQPQHF.

The gene calls are TRBV11-3 and TRBJ2-1; D not resolved. Per the germline V gene, CDR1 is SGHNT and CDR2 is YENEEA. The CDR3 is 14 amino acids. The V gene lost 0 bases and the J gene lost 3 bases, with 6 bases spanning the gap. The CDR3 is CASSLDRGYNEQFF. The CDR3, as DNA: TGTGCCAGCAGCTTAGATCGCGGCTACAATGAGCAGTTCTTC.

A single count supports this clone. V gene TRBV9 combines with J gene TRBJ2-3; the D gene is possibly TRBD2 (5 bases). CDR1 SGDLS and CDR2 YYNGEE come from the germline V gene. This CDR3 comprises 15 residues. Trimming removed 5 bases at V and 0 bases at J, with 13 bases between. The DNA of the CDR3 is TGTGCCAGCAGTATCCGCGGGCACAGCACAGATACGCAGTATTTT. Protein: CASSIRGHSTDTQYF.

This clone was detected only a few times. J is TRBJ1-5 and V is TRBV10-3, with TRBD1 matching 9 bases. The CDR3 totals 15 residues. V shed 6 bases and J 11 bases; nucleotides not matched to a gene: 14. The germline CDR1 and CDR2 sequences are ENHRY and SYGVKD. As DNA, the CDR3 is TGTGCCATCAGCGATGGGGGACAGGGTCGATCAGCCCAGCATTTT. Translated, it gives CAISDGGQGRSAQHF.

The V and J genes are TRBV6-5 and TRBJ2-1; 10 positions match TRBD2. Germline CDR1 is MNHEY and CDR2 is SVGAGI. This CDR3 comprises 16 residues. With V trimmed by 4 bases and J by 6 bases, 9 bases remained unmatched. The CDR3 region is CASSLLGLAPSNEQFF. The CDR3 nucleotides read TGTGCCAGCAGTTTACTGGGACTAGCGCCCAGCAATGAGCAGTTCTTC.

This clone came up a few times. The chain has TRBV18 and TRBJ1-4; a weak D match, TRBD1 (6 bases). Germline CDR1 reads KGHSH; CDR2 reads LQKENI. V dropped 1 base and J dropped 8 bases, with 8 bases sitting between them. The CDR3 is made up of 13 amino acids. CDR3 region: CASSPQGEEKLFF. The CDR3 coding sequence is TGTGCCAGCTCACCACAGGGGGAGGAAAAACTGTTTTTT.

The rearrangement links TRBV19 to TRBJ2-7; perhaps TRBD2 as D (6 bases). This CDR3 is built from 10 residues. V lost 7 bases and J 6 bases, leaving 7 bases between the germline ends. CDR1 and CDR2 from the germline V gene are LNHDA and SQIVND (reference sequence). CDR3 sequence: CASKEGEQYF. Written as DNA, the CDR3 is TGTGCCAGTAAGGAGGGCGAGCAGTACTTC.

CDR3 nucleotides: TGTGCCGCACGGGCAGGGGCGGTGAACACTGAAGCTTTCTTT. Translating gives CAARAGAVNTEAFF. The gene calls are TRBV19 and TRBJ1-1, with a possible D match to TRBD1 (6 bases). Germline V gene data show CDR1 as LNHDA and CDR2 as SQIVND (reference sequence). Deletions cut 11 bases from V and 0 bases from J, with 16 bases between. There are 14 residues in the CDR3.

The chain links TRBV5-1 to TRBJ2-1, with 7 nucleotides matching TRBD2. J lost 0 bases, V lost 5 bases, and 8 bases had no gene match. Germline V CDR1 and CDR2: SGHRS, YFSETQ. The CDR3 has 16 residues. This chain's CDR3 is CASRDSSGNSYNEQFF. The CDR3 DNA follows: TGCGCCAGCAGGGATTCCAGCGGGAACTCCTACAATGAGCAGTTCTTC.

This rearrangement joins TRBV4-1 to TRBJ2-2; D is uncertain. Germline CDR1 is MGHRA and CDR2 is YSYEKL. The CDR3 runs to 16 residues. The V end was cut by 1 base, the J end by 6 bases, with 15 bases between. CDR3 sequence reads: CASSQANLISPGELFF. The CDR3 DNA is TGCGCCAGCAGCCAAGCCAACCTGATTAGCCCCGGGGAGCTGTTTTTT.